This TCR beta chain was sequenced during a study of T cell responses to AZD1222 COVID-19 vaccine. Study conclusions and caveats: Nearly half of spike-specific TCRs reportedly go after variant regions that carry no mutations. Donors in the cohort were predominantly white British and more often female, and clonal diversity was possibly underestimated. Recipients of two AZD1222 doses showed rising Spike-specific TCR breadth and depth. Just five to seven people given AZD1222 tested seropositive at baseline.

Only in-frame clones appear in the TCRdb table, and some are missing; sequencing was by immunoSEQ multiplex PCR. The data hold around 100,000 clones, with 90% observed a single time. This clone was seen just once. Its antigen remains unknown. This sequence was found in an adult in good health. The sample in question was peripheral blood, obtained on day 0 of AZD1222 vaccination.

CDR3 amino acids: CASSGTDRAPGYTF. The CDR3 region has the DNA TGTGCCAGCAGCGGAACCGACAGGGCCCCTGGCTACACCTTC. The chain uses TRBV21-1 and TRBJ1-2; TRBD1 is the table's D call and was not checked against the DNA. TRBV21-1 is assigned pseudogene status. This CDR3 is built from 14 residues.